A selection of T cell receptor beta chains follows, all from one sample in a study of blood T cell repertoires in COVID-19. Here immunoSEQ multiplex PCR was the method, and the copy in TCRdb shows in-frame clones only, minus some. The sample has 60,000 to 80,000 clones; about 87% are singletons. The specimen was peripheral blood. Every receptor here comes from a woman between 65 and 79 years old with acute or convalescent COVID-19. CDR3s include the opening cysteine and the closing phenylalanine or tryptophan. A D gene is named only where the DNA matches it firmly. Not every row has a clone size; where given, it reads once, few, many or a size class.

TRBJ1-5 | TRBV5-1 | - | - | TGCGCCAGCAGCCTGACGGCAGGGGATCAGCCCCAGCATTTT | CASSLTAGDQPQHF
TRBJ2-3 | TRBV7-3 | - | - | TGTGCCAGCAGCGTAACGGCAGGGGATACGCAGTATTTT | CASSVTAGDTQYF
TRBJ1-5 | TRBV6-6 | once | TRBD1 | TGTGCCAGCACCCGGGGACAGAGCAATCAGCCCCAGCATTTT | CASTRGQSNQPQHF
TRBJ1-1 | TRBV2 | - | TRBD1 | TGTGCCGATCGGACAGGGGTGTATACTGAAGCTTTCTTT | CADRTGVYTEAFF
TRBJ1-1 | TRBV19 | - | - | TGTGCCAGTATGCGGAACACTGAAGCTTTCTTT | CASMRNTEAFF
TRBJ1-1 | TRBV3-1/TRBV3-2 | few | - | TGTGCCAGCAGCTTTACAGGAAACACTGAAGCTTTCTTT | CASSFTGNTEAFF
TRBJ2-7 | TRBV5-4 | - | TRBD1 | TGTGCCAGCAGCTCCCCCGGGGACAGGGGGACCTACGAGCAGTACTTC | CASSSPGDRGTYEQYF
TRBJ2-3 | TRBV19 | - | - | TGTGCCAGTAGTCCCCGACAGGGAGGTACAGATACGCAGTATTTT | CASSPRQGGTDTQYF
TRBJ1-1 | TRBV7-9 | - | - | TGTGCCAGCAGCTTATCAGGGGCTAACACTGAAGCTTTCTTT | CASSLSGANTEAFF
TRBJ2-7 | TRBV27 | - | - | TGTGCCAGCAGATTAAAAGGAGCGCCAAGCTCCTACGAGCAGTACTTC | CASRLKGAPSSYEQYF
TRBJ2-7 | TRBV11-1 | once | TRBD1 | TGTGCCAGCAGCTCCTGGGACAGGGTCTACGAGCAGTACTTC | CASSSWDRVYEQYF
TRBJ1-1 | TRBV18 | - | TRBD1 | TGTGCCAGCTCACTGGGACAGATAAACACTGAAGCTTTCTTT | CASSLGQINTEAFF
TRBJ1-5 | TRBV28 | - | TRBD1 | TGTGCCAGCAGTTCCCGACAGGGGGCGCTCGGCAATCAGCCCCAGCATTTT | CASSSRQGALGNQPQHF
TRBJ1-1 | TRBV5-1 | - | TRBD1 | TGCGCCAGCAGCCTGTATAGGGACAGGGTTAACACTGAAGCTTTCTTT | CASSLYRDRVNTEAFF
TRBJ2-4 | TRBV7-2 | - | - | TGTGCCAGCAGCTTAGCGCCCCCCAGCTCTAGACCCATTCAGTACTTC | CASSLAPPSSRPIQYF
TRBJ2-1 | TRBV11-2 | - | - | TGTGCCAGCAGCCTTCAGGGGTGGTCCTACAATGAGCAGTTCTTC | CASSLQGWSYNEQFF
TRBJ1-2 | TRBV9 | - | - | TGTGCCAGCAGCGTAGGGGCAGATGCTAACTATGGCTACACCTTC | CASSVGADANYGYTF
TRBJ1-2 | TRBV18 | - | TRBD1 | TGTGCCAGCTCACTCCTGGGGACAGGGATTAACTATGGCTACACCTTC | CASSLLGTGINYGYTF
TRBJ1-2 | TRBV3-1/TRBV3-2 | - | - | TGTGCCAGCAGCCTGACAGAGAACTATGGCTACACCTTC | CASSLTENYGYTF
TRBJ2-2 | TRBV9 | - | - | TGTGCCAGCAGCCCTACCCGAAGGAACACCGGGGAGCTGTTTTTT | CASSPTRRNTGELFF
TRBJ2-2 | TRBV15 | - | TRBD1 | TGTGCCACCAGCAGAGAAGGGGCAGGACAGGGGGCCGGGGAGCTGTTTTTT | CATSREGAGQGAGELFF
TRBJ2-5 | TRBV7-9 | - | - | TGTGCCAGCAGCTTCGGGTCGGTGGTGAGAGAGACCCAGTACTTC | CASSFGSVVRETQYF
TRBJ1-3 | TRBV28 | - | - | TGTGCCAGCAGTTCCGTATTTCGGGTTGCAACTGGAAACACCATATATTTT | CASSSVFRVATGNTIYF
TRBJ1-2 | TRBV30 | - | - | TGTGCCTGGAGTGTAGAACAGAGCTATGGCTACACCTTC | CAWSVEQSYGYTF
TRBJ1-5 | TRBV6-6 | - | - | TGTGCCAGCAGTTCTACCGTCCAGGGGAATCAGCCCCAGCATTTT | CASSSTVQGNQPQHF
TRBJ1-5 | TRBV27 | few | - | TGTGCCAGCGGCGCCGGGGGCAATCAGCCCCAGCATTTT | CASGAGGNQPQHF
TRBJ2-3 | TRBV3-1/TRBV3-2 | - | TRBD1 | TGTGCCAGCAGCCAAGATGCAGGGGGTAGGGCAGATACGCAGTATTTT | CASSQDAGGRADTQYF
TRBJ1-1 | TRBV5-5 | - | - | TGTGCCAGCAGCTTGGGCCCAAGAGAGAACACTGAAGCTTTCTTT | CASSLGPRENTEAFF
TRBJ2-1 | TRBV2 | - | - | TGTGCCAGCAGCGGACTCGAAGTTGAGCAGTTCTTC | CASSGLEVEQFF
TRBJ2-7 | TRBV27 | - | - | TGTGCCAGCAGTTTTAAGACTGGAGGCTCCTACGAGCAGTACTTC | CASSFKTGGSYEQYF
TRBJ1-2 | TRBV30 | - | - | TGTGCCTCGACAGAGAACTATGGCTACACCTTC | CASTENYGYTF
TRBJ1-1 | TRBV19 | few | - | TGTGCCAGTACCCTCACCGGCTTGGGGGGGACTGAAGCTTTCTTT | CASTLTGLGGTEAFF
TRBJ1-2 | TRBV4-3 | - | - | TGCGCCAGCAGCCAAAACACAAACGACAGGCTCGGCGGCTATGGCTACACCTTC | CASSQNTNDRLGGYGYTF
TRBJ1-1 | TRBV28 | - | - | TGTGCCAGCAGTTCCTTCGGGGGGAACACTGAAGCTTTCTTT | CASSSFGGNTEAFF
TRBJ1-6 | TRBV7-2 | - | - | TGTGCCAGCAGCTTAATAGGGGTCCCCAATTCACCCCTCCACTTT | CASSLIGVPNSPLHF
TRBJ2-7 | TRBV15 | - | - | TGTGCCACCAGCAGAGGAAGCCCCAGGGGCTCCTACGAGCAGTACTTC | CATSRGSPRGSYEQYF
TRBJ1-5 | TRBV19 | - | TRBD1 | TGTGCCAGTAGTATTCCCGCCGGACAGGGGAATCGGCCCCAGCATTTT | CASSIPAGQGNRPQHF
TRBJ1-1 | TRBV7-2 | - | - | TGTGCCAGCAGCTCCGGGGGTAGTGAACGATTAGCTTTCTTT | CASSSGGSERLAFF
TRBJ1-2 | TRBV5-6 | - | TRBD1 | TGTGCCAGCAGCTTGCCCTGGGGGACAGCTCACTATAATGGCTACACCTTC | CASSLPWGTAHYNGYTF
TRBJ1-2 | TRBV6-6 | - | - | TGTGCCAGCAGGCAACAGGGAGGGTATGGCTACACCTTC | CASRQQGGYGYTF
TRBJ2-3 | TRBV14 | - | TRBD2 | TGTGCCAGCAGCGAACTAGCGGGGGGAACAGATACGCAGTATTTT | CASSELAGGTDTQYF
TRBJ2-2 | TRBV28 | once | - | TGTGCCAGCAGTTTAATTTCCTCCGGGGAGCTGTTTTTT | CASSLISSGELFF
TRBJ1-1 | TRBV14 | - | - | TGTGCCAGCAGCCAAGGCCAGGGCACTGAAGCTTTCTTT | CASSQGQGTEAFF
TRBJ2-3 | TRBV11-3 | - | TRBD1 | TGTGCCAGCAGCCCCGGAGACAGGGTACAAACAGATACGCAGTATTTT | CASSPGDRVQTDTQYF
TRBJ1-2 | TRBV27 | - | TRBD1 | TGTGCCAGCAGTCTAACAGGGGGCATTGATGGCTACACCTTC | CASSLTGGIDGYTF
TRBJ2-7 | TRBV18 | once | TRBD1 | TGTGCCAGCTCACCGGGACAGGGGGGACCGTACGAGCAGTACTTC | CASSPGQGGPYEQYF
TRBJ2-7 | TRBV18 | - | - | TGTGCCAGCTCAAACATCGGCAAAGGGGAAGAGCAGTACTTC | CASSNIGKGEEQYF
TRBJ2-1 | TRBV9 | - | TRBD2 | TGTGCCAGCAGCGTAGTAGCGGGGGTTACTGAGCAGTTCTTC | CASSVVAGVTEQFF
TRBJ1-1 | TRBV9 | - | - | TGTGCCAGCAGCGTAGATTCTTCGGTTAACACTGAAGCTTTCTTT | CASSVDSSVNTEAFF
TRBJ2-7 | TRBV4-1 | - | - | TGCGCCAGCAGCCAAGCCCCTAGGAGGGGAGATTACGAGCAGTACTTC | CASSQAPRRGDYEQYF
TRBJ1-1 | TRBV5-8 | - | TRBD1 | TGTGCCAGCAGGGACCGACAGGGGGCGAGGACTGAAGCTTTCTTT | CASRDRQGARTEAFF
TRBJ1-1 | TRBV19 | - | TRBD1 | TGTGCCAGTAGGGGGACAGGGCGGAACACTGAAGCTTTCTTT | CASRGTGRNTEAFF
TRBJ2-5 | TRBV7-2 | - | - | TGTGCCAGCAGCCAAGCCGGGACTTTCTGGAGGGAGACCCAGTACTTC | CASSQAGTFWRETQYF